This TCR beta chain is from a study of shared T cell receptors in the human thymus. The germline gives CDR1 MNHEY, CDR2 SMNVEV (reference sequence). V gave up 6 bases and J gave up 5 bases, with 16 bases separating them. The length of the CDR3 is 15 residues. Data came from immunoSEQ multiplex PCR; TCRdb stores just in-frame clones and leaves some out. The sample lists more than 300,000 clones; 85% to 95% were seen once. The chain combines TRBV27 with TRBJ1-4; tentatively, D is TRBD1 (5 bases). The sequencing input was thymocytes. This TCR came from a human donor. The CDR3 spells CASRSGGGRNEKLFF. CDR3 in DNA: TGTGCCAGCAGAAGTGGGGGGGGGAGAAATGAAAAACTGTTTTTT.